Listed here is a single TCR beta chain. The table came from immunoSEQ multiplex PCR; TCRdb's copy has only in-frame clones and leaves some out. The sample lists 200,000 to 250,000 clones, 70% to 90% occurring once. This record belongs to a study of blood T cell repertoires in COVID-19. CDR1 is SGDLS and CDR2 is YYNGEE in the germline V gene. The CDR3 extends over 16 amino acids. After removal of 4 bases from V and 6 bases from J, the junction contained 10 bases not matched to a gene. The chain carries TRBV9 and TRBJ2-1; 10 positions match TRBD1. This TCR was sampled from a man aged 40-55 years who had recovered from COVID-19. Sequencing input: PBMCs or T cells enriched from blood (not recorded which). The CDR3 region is CASSLSTGTGVNEQFF. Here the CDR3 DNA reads TGTGCCAGCAGCCTTTCAACCGGGACAGGGGTCAATGAGCAGTTCTTC.